A single sample gave rise to the 10 T cell receptor beta chains below, sequenced in a study of blood T cells in healthy people across ages. Combining a sample-barcoded 5' primer with a J-beta primer mix, a second PCR ran for roughly 7 to 12 cycles. In TCRdb, the 5' RACE reads were re-called with MiXCR into one record per CDR3 protein. The sample shows around 790,000 distinct CDR3 sequences, 44% of them seen only once. What was sequenced was blood. Receptors originate from a man between 60 and 70 years old in good health.

The chain joins TRBV6-5 to TRBJ1-1, with D possibly matching TRBD1 (5 bases). V was cut by 0 bases and J by 4 bases, with 18 bases left in between. Germline V gives CDR1 MNHEY, CDR2 SVGAGI. This CDR3 has 17 residues. The CDR3 here is CASSYSIYQLQGTEAFF. The CDR3 DNA sequence: TGTGCCAGCAGTTACTCGATATACCAGCTGCAGGGCACTGAAGCTTTCTTT.

A word on this clonotype: A much larger clone differs by one base, so this may be a read error. The chain has TRBV7-2 and TRBJ2-3; 8 nucleotides align to TRBD2. This CDR3 has 17 amino acids. Per germline, CDR1 SGHTA and CDR2 FQGNSA. V gave up 5 bases and J gave up 4 bases; unmatched junction bases: 14. CDR3 bases: TGTGCCAGCAGCCTGGGGTGGACTAGCAATGTTCCAGATACGCAGTATTTT. It yields the protein CASSLGWTSNVPDTQYF.

V usage is TRBV6-1 and J usage is TRBJ1-2; 9 bases agree with TRBD1. Germline V gives CDR1 MNHNS, CDR2 SASEGT. Trimming removed 5 bases from V and 0 bases from J; junction bases left unmatched: 4. The CDR3 is 15 amino acids. The CDR3 sequence is CASSTRDRANYGYTF. CDR3 DNA sequence: TGTGCCAGCAGTACCCGGGACAGGGCTAACTATGGCTACACCTTC.

J is TRBJ2-7 and V is TRBV5-5; 8 bases are a match to TRBD2. J lost 5 bases, V lost 3 bases, and 7 bases had no gene match. The CDR3 has 14 amino acids. The germline V gene encodes CDR1 SGHKS and CDR2 YYEKEE (reference sequence). In DNA, the CDR3 is TGTGCCAGCAGCTCGGGGGGGGTATGGAACGAGCAGTACTTC. This gives the protein CASSSGGVWNEQYF.

This sequence joins TRBV30 and TRBJ1-2, with a weak D call TRBD1 (5 bases). Germline CDR1 reads GTSNPN; CDR2 reads SVGIG (reference sequence). The length of the CDR3 is 14 residues. The V gene lost 0 bases and the J gene lost 8 bases, with 16 bases spanning the gap. The CDR3 DNA is TGTGCCTGGAGTGTGACAGTTGCCTTGCCGGGCTACACCTTC. It codes for CAWSVTVALPGYTF.

The chain is built from TRBV20-1 and TRBJ2-3; 10 bases line up with TRBD1. CDR1 and CDR2 from the germline V gene are DFQATT and SNEGSKA (reference sequence). Trimming removed 3 bases from V and 3 bases from J; junction bases left unmatched: 6. The CDR3 loop spans 15 amino acids. The CDR3 sequence is CSASWDRGETDTQYF. The CDR3 DNA sequence: TGCAGTGCTAGCTGGGACAGGGGAGAGACAGATACGCAGTATTTT.

The table lists this clonotype with a few counts. This chain connects TRBV7-2 to TRBJ1-6; TRBD1 might be the D (5 bases). The CDR3 has 17 residues. The V end lost 5 bases, the J end lost 5 bases, and 19 bases lay between the germline ends. Germline-derived CDR1 and CDR2 are SGHTA and FQGNSA. The CDR3 loop reads CASSLRPTQDDNSPLHF. The CDR3 DNA reads TGTGCCAGCAGCCTTCGGCCCACACAGGATGATAATTCACCCCTCCACTTT.

The chain employs TRBV5-1 and TRBJ1-1; 8 bases fit TRBD1. This CDR3 is 14 amino acids long. The germline V gene encodes CDR1 SGHRS and CDR2 YFSETQ. Trimming removed 4 bases from V and 4 bases from J; junction bases left unmatched: 6. Here the CDR3 reads CASSEGQGGTEAFF. The CDR3 nucleotides read TGCGCCAGCAGCGAAGGACAGGGTGGCACTGAAGCTTTCTTT.

The V gene is TRBV20-1, the J gene TRBJ2-3; TRBD2 matches 13 bases. The J segment lost 4 bases and the V segment lost 6 bases, leaving 4 bases of the junction unmatched. This CDR3 region has 14 residues. The V gene's germline CDR1 is DFQATT and CDR2 SNEGSKA (reference sequence). The CDR3 is CSAGLAGRPDTQYF. The CDR3, as DNA: TGCAGTGCGGGACTAGCGGGGCGCCCAGATACGCAGTATTTT.

This clonotype showed up just a few times. The chain links TRBV20-1 to TRBJ2-5; 14 nucleotides line up with TRBD2. The end of the DNA is better explained by TRBJ2-7, so the J call may be wrong. CDR3 size: 14 residues. Germline CDR1 and CDR2: DFQATT and SNEGSKA (reference sequence). The CDR3 sequence is CSAGLAGANYEQYF. DNA for the CDR3: TGCAGTGCGGGACTAGCGGGGGCCAACTACGAGCAGTACTTC.